The present entry profiles one T cell receptor (beta chain) with its context. Its antigen is unknown. This sample stems from a study of cytomegalovirus exposure and HLA in healthy donors. V lost 2 bases to trimming and J lost 4 bases; unmatched junction nucleotides: 7. Germline CDR1 MNHNS, CDR2 SASEGT. This CDR3 comprises 15 residues. Healthy donors of bone marrow made up the group. Study findings and constraints: Most TCR sequences were seen very rarely across donors, but some public TCRs occurred in many. According to reports, the classifier identified cytomegalovirus status with high specificity and sensitivity. 87-base-pair reads could not separate some V segments, including TRBV6-2 and TRBV6-3.

PCR amplification relied on 60 Vbeta primers (plus 13 Jbeta primers). The assay was immunoSEQ multiplex PCR, and TCRdb's table has in-frame clones only and misses some. The sample has roughly 200,000 clones, less than 85% seen once. The sequencing sample was made of PBMCs. The receptor was isolated from a boy between 10 and 17 years old in good health and CMV-seronegative. V and J are TRBV6-1 and TRBJ1-2; 7 bases match TRBD1. The CDR3 protein is CASSERSNRGYGYTF. In DNA form, the CDR3 reads TGTGCCAGCAGTGAAAGGAGTAACAGGGGCTATGGCTACACCTTC.